Listed here are 20 T cell receptor beta chains from one sample, sequenced in a study of T cells in Graves' hyperthyroidism and ophthalmopathy. Authors of the study amplified TCR beta CDR3 regions from RNA transcripts. The HTBI primer set was used in a first-round RT-PCR of the TCR CDR3. One entry per CDR3 protein, called by TCRdb with MiXCR from the multiplex PCR reads. The repertoire consists of more than 550,000 distinct CDR3 sequences, with about 45% occurring once and the leading ten covering 7% to 7.5%. The sequencing input was peripheral blood or thyroid tissue (not recorded which). These TCRs come from an adult man with Graves' disease, either hyperthyroidism or ophthalmopathy (not recorded which).

This clonotype was seen many times. The J gene is TRBJ2-7, the V gene TRBV13; D is ambiguous. Trimming took off 5 bases at V and 4 bases at J, with 12 bases between the two ends. Germline V CDR1 and CDR2: PRHDT, FYEKMQ (reference sequence). The CDR3 extends over 13 amino acids. Here the CDR3 reads CASSPLEGYEQYF. The CDR3 coding sequence is TGTGCCAGCAGCCCCCTGGAAGGGTACGAGCAGTACTTC.

This clonotype was counted at least ten times. The V and J genes are TRBV29-1 and TRBJ1-4; 8 positions match TRBD1. The CDR3 spans 13 residues. Per germline, CDR1 SQVTM and CDR2 ANQGSEA. The CDR3 region is CSGLQGGNEKLFF. The CDR3 DNA reads TGCAGTGGGCTACAGGGGGGAAATGAAAAACTGTTTTTT.

This clonotype was found a few times. This sequence joins TRBV7-9 and TRBJ1-4, with D perhaps matching TRBD1 (5 bases). CDR1 is SEHNR and CDR2 is FQNEAQ in the germline V gene (reference sequence). Trimming removed 6 bases at V and 2 bases at J, with 16 bases between. This CDR3 spans 16 amino acids. The CDR3 region is CASSYSGGGTNEKLFF. The CDR3 DNA reads as TGTGCCAGCAGTTACTCCGGGGGTGGGACTAATGAAAAACTGTTTTTT. Full variable domain (missing parts from reference TRBV7-9 and TRBJ1-4): DTGVSQNPRHKITKRGQNVTFRCDPISEHNRLYWYRQTLGQGPEFLTYFQNEAQLEKSRLLSDRFSAERPKGSFSTLEIQRTEQGDSAMYLCASSYSGGGTNEKLFFGSGTQLSVL.

V is TRBV12-3 or TRBV12-4 and J is TRBJ1-2; D is uncertain. The CDR3 extends over 14 amino acids. V dropped 8 bases and J dropped 1 base, with 14 bases sitting between them. The DNA of the CDR3 is TGTGCCAGCGATTCGGGCCCCGTTAACTATGGCTACACCTTC. Translating it yields CASDSGPVNYGYTF.

V is TRBV27 and J is TRBJ2-2; 11 nucleotides match TRBD2. V lost 0 bases and J lost 3; bases outside the gene matches: 3. There are 17 residues in the CDR3. CDR1 and CDR2 (germline): MNHEY, SMNVEV (reference sequence). The CDR3 DNA is TGTGCCAGCAGTTTATCGATACTAGCGGGGGACACCGGGGAGCTGTTTTTT. Amino acids: CASSLSILAGDTGELFF.

The rearrangement uses TRBV24-1 and TRBJ1-2; D remains ambiguous. V was clipped by 4 bases and J by 12 bases, with 14 bases between them. Germline CDR1 KGHDR, CDR2 SFDVKD. The CDR3 runs to 12 residues. The CDR3 loop reads CATSDGYSGNTF. The CDR3 DNA is TGTGCCACCAGTGACGGCTACTCTGGAAACACCTTC.

This clonotype was detected many times. The genes are TRBV24-1 and TRBJ2-5; 11 positions match TRBD1. The CDR3 is 16 residues long. The germline V gene has CDR1 KGHDR and CDR2 SFDVKD. The J segment lost 5 bases and the V segment lost 3 bases, leaving 7 bases of the junction unmatched. The CDR3 DNA sequence: TGTGCCACCAGTGATCCCGGGGACAGGGGGACGGAGACCCAGTACTTC. Its protein product is CATSDPGDRGTETQYF.

On this clonotype: This sequence may be a read error, since a much larger clone differs from it by one base. The chain combines TRBV7-2 with TRBJ1-1; no reliable D call. CDR3 length equals 15 residues. Trimming took 5 bases from V and 1 from J, leaving 14 bases between them. Germline CDR1 SGHTA, CDR2 FQGNSA. The CDR3 nucleotides read TGTGCCAGCAGCGTGCTAGCGGTTAGGAACACTGAAGCTTTCTTT. The encoded protein is CASSVLAVRNTEAFF.

The chain combines TRBV12-3 or TRBV12-4 with TRBJ2-5; maybe TRBD1 (6 bases). The CDR3 spans 13 residues. Trimming pared 5 bases from V and 6 bases from J, leaving 13 bases between. CDR3 sequence reads: CASSVTGIQTQYF. The CDR3, as DNA: TGTGCCAGCAGTGTAACAGGGATACAGACCCAGTACTTC.

Worth noting for this clonotype: A junction boundary mismatches the germline segment, possibly from a read error. This sequence joins TRBV7-9 and TRBJ1-1; D may be TRBD1 (5 bases). Germline CDR1 SEHNR, CDR2 FQNEAQ (reference sequence). The CDR3 sequence is 12 residues long. The CDR3 spells CASSLSGGEAYF. In DNA, the CDR3 is TGTGCCAGCAGCTTATCGGGGGGTGAAGCTTACTTT.

The chain uses TRBV19 and TRBJ1-2; 9 nucleotides line up with TRBD1. The V and J ends lost 7 bases and 4 bases, in that order; junction bases with no gene match: 4. This CDR3 has 13 amino acids. Germline loops: CDR1 LNHDA, CDR2 SQIVND (reference sequence). Here the CDR3 reads CASIETGGYGYTF. In DNA form, the CDR3 reads TGTGCCAGTATCGAGACAGGGGGCTATGGCTACACCTTC.

J is TRBJ2-7 and V is TRBV10-2; D call uncertain. The CDR3 is 12 residues long. Germline V gene sequence: CDR1 WSHSY, CDR2 SAAADI. V was shortened by 2 bases and J by 4 bases, with 6 bases between the two germline ends. The CDR3 here is CASSETEYEQYF. In nucleotides, the CDR3 is TGCGCCAGCAGTGAGACGGAATACGAGCAGTACTTC.

The table lists this clonotype with a few counts. The chain recombines TRBV9 with TRBJ1-1, with D uncertain. Trimming took off 3 bases at V and 4 bases at J, with 16 bases between the two ends. CDR3 length: 15 amino acids. Germline assignment: CDR1 SGDLS and CDR2 YYNGEE. CDR3 sequence reads: CASSGPTVPSTEAFF. CDR3 nucleotide sequence: TGTGCCAGCAGCGGCCCAACGGTGCCGAGCACTGAAGCTTTCTTT.

Only a few counts were recorded for this clonotype. The chain carries TRBV6-5 and TRBJ2-7; TRBD2 matches 9 bases. Trimming took 4 bases from V and 5 from J; bases not matched to a gene: 6. The CDR3 is made up of 14 amino acids. Germline V gene lookup returns CDR1 MNHEY and CDR2 SVGAGI. The CDR3 DNA sequence: TGTGCCAGCAGTTTGGGCGGGGGGGCCAACGAGCAGTACTTC. Encoded protein: CASSLGGGANEQYF.

Turning to this clonotype: One end of the junction does not line up with germline, which may come from a read error. The V gene is TRBV7-6, the J gene TRBJ1-2, with 7 bases aligning to TRBD1. This CDR3 is 16 amino acids long. Germline CDR1 and CDR2: SGHVS and FNYEAQ. The chain's CDR3 is CASSLEPPDRVDGYTF. The CDR3 coding sequence is TGCGCCAGCAGCTTAGAACCGCCCGACAGGGTAGATGGCTACACCTTC. The variable domain in full, with the rest retrieved from reference TRBV7-6 and TRBJ1-2, is GAGVSQSPRYKVTKRGQDVALRCDPISGHVSLYWYRQALGQGPEFLTYFNYEAQQDKSGLPNDRFSAERPEGSISTLTIQRTEQRDSAMYRCASSLEPPDRVDGYTFGSGTRLTVV.

Here the CDR3 reads CASSRDSISYNSPLHF. CDR3 DNA: TGTGCCAGCAGCCGAGATTCAATCTCCTATAATTCACCCCTCCACTTT. The chain links TRBV7-2 to TRBJ1-6; no clear D. Trimming removed 5 bases from V and 0 bases from J, with 11 bases in between. The CDR3 loop spans 16 amino acids. Germline CDR1 SGHTA, CDR2 FQGNSA.

The J gene is TRBJ2-5, the V gene TRBV2; 7 bases agree with TRBD1. The CDR3 consists of 16 residues. V gave up 3 bases and J gave up 3 bases; unmatched junction bases: 10. Germline CDR1 SNHLY, CDR2 FYNNEI. CDR3: CASSDDLKTGEETQYF. In nucleotides, the CDR3 is TGTGCCAGCAGTGATGACCTAAAAACAGGGGAAGAGACCCAGTACTTC.

About this clonotype: A much larger clone lies a single base off, so this may be a read error. The CDR3, as DNA: TGTGCCAGCAGCCGAGTCGACGGTGCCTACAAGCAGTACTTC. Translation: CASSRVDGAYKQYF. This chain links TRBV7-8 with TRBJ2-7; D remains ambiguous. This CDR3 has 14 amino acids. Per the germline V gene, CDR1 is SGHVS and CDR2 is FQNEAQ.

This clonotype was detected a few times. In DNA, the CDR3 is TGTGCCAGCAGCGGGGGACAGGGGGGGTCCTATGGCTACACCTTC. It codes for CASSGGQGGSYGYTF. The chain joins TRBV7-9 to TRBJ1-2, with 11 bases identical to TRBD1. CDR3 length equals 15 residues. V shed 5 bases, J shed 4 bases, and the junction held 6 bases outside the gene matches. Germline V lookup: CDR1 SEHNR, CDR2 FQNEAQ (reference sequence).

The genes are TRBV11-2 and TRBJ2-7; a weak D match, TRBD1 (6 bases). CDR1 SGHAT and CDR2 FQNNGV come from the germline V gene. This CDR3 region has 17 residues. Trimming pared 1 base from V and 3 bases from J, leaving 19 bases between. The CDR3 spells CASSLGVNGDKRYEQYF. The CDR3 nucleotides read TGTGCCAGCAGCTTAGGGGTGAATGGGGACAAGCGCTACGAGCAGTACTTC.